Each of the 12 T cell receptor beta chains below was sequenced from the same sample in a study of blood T cell repertoires in COVID-19. Produced via immunoSEQ multiplex PCR; TCRdb's table is partial and in-frame only. The sample contains a few hundred thousand clones, 82% of which appear only once. The sequenced sample was PBMCs or T cells enriched from blood (not recorded which). All receptors come from a woman aged 55-69 years who had recovered from COVID-19.

This clone appeared a few times. The sample contains more than one DNA sequence encoding this CDR3. The V and J genes are TRBV27 and TRBJ2-2, with 7 bases identical to TRBD1. Losses at the gene ends were 2 bases for V and 3 bases for J; bases not matched to a gene: 3. This CDR3 has 15 residues. CDR1 MNHEY and CDR2 SMNVEV come from the germline V gene (reference sequence). The CDR3 DNA follows: TGTGCCAGCAGTTTAAGGGGGCGAGACACCGGGGAGCTGTTTTTT. This sequence encodes CASSLRGRDTGELFF.

The V and J genes are TRBV29-1 and TRBJ1-2; 9 nucleotides match TRBD1. V lost 6 bases to trimming and J lost 4 bases; unmatched junction nucleotides: 12. The CDR3 has 15 amino acids. Per the germline V gene, CDR1 is SQVTM and CDR2 is ANQGSEA. CDR3 sequence: CSVGDRGAARYGYTF. Written as DNA, the CDR3 is TGCAGCGTAGGAGACAGGGGGGCGGCGCGCTATGGCTACACCTTC.

The chain is built from TRBV7-8 and TRBJ2-2, with 8 positions matching TRBD1. V was pared by 3 bases and J by 1 base, with 4 bases of the junction left unmatched. This CDR3 is 16 amino acids long. Per the germline V gene, CDR1 is SGHVS and CDR2 is FQNEAQ. The CDR3 spells CASSLQGAGNTGELFF. The CDR3 DNA is TGTGCCAGCAGCTTGCAGGGGGCTGGGAACACCGGGGAGCTGTTTTTT.

This clone has only one observation. The rearrangement joins TRBV5-3 to TRBJ1-5; a weak D match, TRBD1 (5 bases). TRBV5-3 is labeled an ORF, and its function is uncertain. CDR3 length: 14 amino acids. V was cut by 0 bases and J by 4 bases, with 8 bases left in between. Written as DNA, the CDR3 is TGTGCCAGAAGCTTGGGCCAGGGAAATCAGCCCCAGCATTTT. Its protein is CARSLGQGNQPQHF.

As DNA, the CDR3 is TGTGCCAGCAGTTTTCTGGGCGCCGGGGAGCTGTTTTTT. It translates to CASSFLGAGELFF. This chain links TRBV12-3 or TRBV12-4 with TRBJ2-2; D not resolved. The CDR3 is 13 residues long. Trimming took off 3 bases at V and 6 bases at J, with 8 bases between the two ends.

This clone was seen a few times. The V gene is TRBV11-2, the J gene TRBJ2-1; the D gene is possibly TRBD2 (6 bases). Germline-derived CDR1 and CDR2 are SGHAT and FQNNGV. With 5 bases removed from V and 3 bases from J, the gap between germline ends came to 17 bases. The CDR3 spans 16 residues. The CDR3 DNA follows: TGTGCCAGCAGCCACAACGGGGGAAGCGGCTACAATGAGCAGTTCTTC. Translated: CASSHNGGSGYNEQFF.

This chain links TRBV7-8 with TRBJ2-7, with 9 nucleotides matching TRBD2. Unmatched junction bases numbered 3, after V lost 3 bases and J lost 0 bases. CDR3 length equals 15 residues. Germline V CDR1 and CDR2: SGHVS, FQNEAQ. CDR3 loop: CASSLGTSFSYEQYF. The CDR3 coding sequence is TGTGCCAGCAGCTTGGGGACTAGCTTCTCCTACGAGCAGTACTTC.

This clone has a single count. V is TRBV18 and J is TRBJ2-3, with 11 nucleotides matching TRBD2. The CDR3 is 15 amino acids. V lost 3 bases and J lost 4; bases outside the gene matches: 3. Germline CDR1 reads KGHSH; CDR2 reads LQKENI. The CDR3 spells CASSPTSGVSDTQYF. DNA of the CDR3: TGTGCCAGCTCACCGACTAGCGGGGTGTCAGATACGCAGTATTTT.

The V gene is TRBV5-8, the J gene TRBJ2-1, with D possibly matching TRBD1 (5 bases). V lost 5 bases and J 3 bases, leaving 12 bases between the germline ends. There are 14 residues in the CDR3. The germline gives CDR1 SGHTS, CDR2 YDEGEE. DNA for the CDR3: TGTGCCAGCAGACACGATCAGGGCTACAATGAGCAGTTCTTC. The encoded protein is CASRHDQGYNEQFF.

This clone was detected only once. The chain joins TRBV6-1 to TRBJ2-1, with a tentative D call TRBD2 (5 bases). The CDR3 spans 14 residues. With 3 bases removed from V and 2 bases from J, the gap between germline ends came to 8 bases. Germline lookup yields CDR1 MNHNS and CDR2 SASEGT. The CDR3 DNA follows: TGTGCCAGCAGTGATACTAGACCCTACAATGAGCAGTTCTTC. Translation: CASSDTRPYNEQFF.

In DNA form, the CDR3 reads TGTGCCAGCAGCAGTCCGGGACAGCGCTTTTCTGGGGCCAACGTCCTGACTTTC. It yields the protein CASSSPGQRFSGANVLTF. The chain couples TRBV21-1 to TRBJ2-6; the listed D gene, TRBD1, was not tested against the DNA. TRBV21-1 is tagged as a pseudogene. CDR3 length equals 18 residues.

This sequence joins TRBV5-6 and TRBJ2-1; 10 bases agree with TRBD2. Trimming at V came to 0 bases and at J to 4 bases, leaving 1 base not matched to a gene. This CDR3 spans 15 amino acids. Germline CDR1 is SGHDT and CDR2 is YYEEEE. The CDR3 DNA reads as TGTGCCAGCAGCTTGGTACTAGCGGGATACAATGAGCAGTTCTTC. This gives the protein CASSLVLAGYNEQFF.